The present TCR beta chain was sequenced within a study of human T cells and chemical hapten exposure. This CDR3 spans 15 amino acids. The V gene's germline CDR1 is SGHAT and CDR2 FQDESV (reference sequence). Trimming at V came to 6 bases and at J to 4 bases, leaving 9 bases not matched to a gene. This clonotype was observed many times. Documented time point: patch test 2, 6 weeks after DPC sensitization. Treatment denoted: therapeutic diphenylcyclopropenone sensitization with weekly scalp DPC. The study enrolled 18 to 70-year-old alopecia patients suitable for DPC. TCRdb processed the RACE reads anew with MiXCR; each CDR3 protein has one entry. Of approximately 80,000 distinct CDR3 sequences listed, around 9.6% were seen once; the top ten hold 2% to 2.5%.

The sample here was whole blood, taken in connection with sensitization to the hapten diphenylcyclopropenone (DPC). The TCR originated in a woman aged 30 to 39 with alopecia areata. Some clones in this sample may be carry-over from other donors' samples. V is TRBV11-1 and J is TRBJ2-3, with 8 nucleotides matching TRBD2. This CDR3 reads CASSSPGLGADTQYF. Here the CDR3 DNA reads TGTGCCAGCAGTTCACCGGGACTAGGGGCAGATACGCAGTATTTT.